The clone carrying this T cell receptor (beta chain) was detected only a few times. The target antigen is unknown. Use of 60 Vbeta and 13 Jbeta primers characterized the PCR. Profiled with immunoSEQ multiplex PCR; TCRdb holds only in-frame clones, not every one. Found here are approximately 100,000 clones, around 80% of them singletons; the top ten hold 13% to 15%. This specimen comes from a study of cytomegalovirus exposure and HLA in healthy donors. Overall study context: Earlier, fewer than 130 million unique TCR beta sequences were recovered from around 200 million T cells by an analysis. Findings and caveats of the study: Researchers counted 164 TCR beta chains as cytomegalovirus-associated.

This CDR3 is built from 15 residues. Germline V gene sequence: CDR1 LGHNA, CDR2 YSLEER. Trimming at V came to 0 bases and at J to 5 bases, leaving 4 bases not matched to a gene. Among the donors, all were healthy bone marrow donors. Donors sampled were nominally healthy, though unrecorded immune exposures were likely. The receptor comes from a male donor in good health and CMV-seropositive. Material for sequencing was PBMCs. The rearrangement links TRBV4-3 to TRBJ2-7, with 10 nucleotides matching TRBD2. The CDR3 bases are TGCGCCAGCAGCCAAGATCGGACTAGCGGCAACGAGCAGTACTTC. Amino acid sequence: CASSQDRTSGNEQYF.